The entry that follows covers one T cell receptor beta chain sequence. Its target is not known. This sample was taken from a study of cytomegalovirus exposure and HLA in healthy donors. Study-wide results and limits: Some TCR beta chains (164 of them) were listed as cytomegalovirus-associated. It was reportedly the case that the classifier diagnosed cytomegalovirus status with high specificity and sensitivity.

The CDR3 sequence is 13 residues long. PCR amplification relied on 60 Vbeta primers (plus 13 Jbeta primers). Only in-frame clones appear in the TCRdb table, and some are missing; sequencing was by immunoSEQ multiplex PCR. Here the sample spans 90,000 to 110,000 clones, 76% being singletons. The rearrangement links TRBV21-1 to TRBJ2-2; TRBD1 is taken as the D call from the table, unchecked against the DNA. TRBV21-1 is an annotated pseudogene. Sequences were obtained from PBMCs. This TCR was recovered from a man aged 40-50 years in good health and CMV-seropositive. CDR3 sequence reads: CASSTGDTGELFF. Written as DNA, the CDR3 is TGTGCCAGCTCGACAGGGGACACCGGGGAGCTGTTTTTT.